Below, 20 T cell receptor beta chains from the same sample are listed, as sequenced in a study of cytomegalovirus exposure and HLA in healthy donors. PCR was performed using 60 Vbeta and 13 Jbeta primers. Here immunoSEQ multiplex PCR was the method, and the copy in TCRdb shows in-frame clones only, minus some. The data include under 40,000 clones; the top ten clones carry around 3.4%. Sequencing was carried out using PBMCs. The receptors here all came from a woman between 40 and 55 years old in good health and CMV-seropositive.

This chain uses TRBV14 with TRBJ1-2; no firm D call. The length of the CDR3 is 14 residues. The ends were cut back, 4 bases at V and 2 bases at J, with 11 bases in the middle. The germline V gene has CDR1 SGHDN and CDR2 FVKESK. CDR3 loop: CASSRLGLNYGYTF. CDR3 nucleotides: TGTGCCAGCAGCCGCCTCGGACTCAACTATGGCTACACCTTC.

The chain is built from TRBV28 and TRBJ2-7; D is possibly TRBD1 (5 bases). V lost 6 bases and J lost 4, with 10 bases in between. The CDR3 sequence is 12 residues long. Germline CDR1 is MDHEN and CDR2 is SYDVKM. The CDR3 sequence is CASSLRGYEQYF. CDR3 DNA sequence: TGTGCCAGCAGCCTTAGGGGTTACGAGCAGTACTTC. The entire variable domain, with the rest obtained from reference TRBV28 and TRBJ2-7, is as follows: DVKVTQSSRYLVKRTGEKVFLECVQDMDHENMFWYRQDPGLGLRLIYFSYDVKMKEKGDIPEGYSVSREKKERFSLILESASTNQTSMYLCASSLRGYEQYFGPGTRLTVT.

The CDR3 region is CASSLGGARAADIQYF. DNA for the CDR3: TGTGCCAGCAGCTTAGGAGGCGCGAGGGCTGCGGATATTCAGTACTTC. The chain has TRBV7-9 and TRBJ2-4; the D gene is possibly TRBD2 (5 bases). The CDR3 contains 16 residues. The ends were cut back, 1 base at V and 10 bases at J, with 20 bases in the middle. The germline CDR1 and CDR2 sequences are SEHNR and FQNEAQ (reference sequence).

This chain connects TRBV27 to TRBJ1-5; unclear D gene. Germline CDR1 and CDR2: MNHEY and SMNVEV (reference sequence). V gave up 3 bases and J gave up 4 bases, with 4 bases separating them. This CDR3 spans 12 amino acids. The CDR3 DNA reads TGTGCCAGCAGTTTCACTAATCAGCCCCAGCATTTT. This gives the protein CASSFTNQPQHF.

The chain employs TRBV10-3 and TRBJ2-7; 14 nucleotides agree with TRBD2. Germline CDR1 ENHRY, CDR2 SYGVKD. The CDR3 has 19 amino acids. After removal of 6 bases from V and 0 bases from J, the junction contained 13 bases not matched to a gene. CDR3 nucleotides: TGTGCCATCAGCGCTATGGGACTAGCGGGAGACTCCTTCTCCTACGAGCAGTACTTC. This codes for CAISAMGLAGDSFSYEQYF.

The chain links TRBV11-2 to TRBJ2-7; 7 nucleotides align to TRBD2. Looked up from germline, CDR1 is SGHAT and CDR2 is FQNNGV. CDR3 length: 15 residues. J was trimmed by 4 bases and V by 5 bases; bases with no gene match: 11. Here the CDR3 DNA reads TGTGCCAGCAGCGGGGGGGGGAGGGCATCTTACGAGCAGTACTTC. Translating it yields CASSGGGRASYEQYF. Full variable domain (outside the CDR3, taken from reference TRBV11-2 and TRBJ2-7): EAGVAQSPRYKIIEKRQSVAFWCNPISGHATLYWYQQILGQGPKLLIQFQNNGVVDDSQLPKDRFSAERLKGVDSTLKIQPAKLEDSAVYLCASSGGGRASYEQYFGPGTRLTVT.

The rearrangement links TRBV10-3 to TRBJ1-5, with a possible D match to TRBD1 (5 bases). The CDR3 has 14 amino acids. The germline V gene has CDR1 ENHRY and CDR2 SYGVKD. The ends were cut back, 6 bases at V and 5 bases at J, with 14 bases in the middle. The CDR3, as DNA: TGTGCCATCAGCCTAGTTGCGGGGGATCAGCCCCAGCATTTT. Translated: CAISLVAGDQPQHF.

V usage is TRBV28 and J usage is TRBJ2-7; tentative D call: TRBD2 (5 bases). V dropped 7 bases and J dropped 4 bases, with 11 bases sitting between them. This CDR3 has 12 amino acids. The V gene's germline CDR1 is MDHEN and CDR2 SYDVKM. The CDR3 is CASKEVGYEQYF. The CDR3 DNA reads TGTGCCAGCAAGGAGGTTGGGTACGAGCAGTACTTC.

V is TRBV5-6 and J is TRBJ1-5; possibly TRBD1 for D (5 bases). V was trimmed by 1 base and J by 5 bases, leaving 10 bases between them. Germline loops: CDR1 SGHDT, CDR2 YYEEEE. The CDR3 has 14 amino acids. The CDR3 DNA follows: TGTGCCAGCAGCTTGAGTGGAGGGGATCAGCCCCAGCATTTT. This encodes CASSLSGGDQPQHF.

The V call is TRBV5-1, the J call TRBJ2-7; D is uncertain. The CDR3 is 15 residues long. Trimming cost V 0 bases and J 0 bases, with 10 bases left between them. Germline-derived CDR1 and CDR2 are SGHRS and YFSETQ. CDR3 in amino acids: CASSLGARSSYEQYF. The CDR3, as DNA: TGCGCCAGCAGCTTGGGTGCAAGGAGCTCCTACGAGCAGTACTTC.

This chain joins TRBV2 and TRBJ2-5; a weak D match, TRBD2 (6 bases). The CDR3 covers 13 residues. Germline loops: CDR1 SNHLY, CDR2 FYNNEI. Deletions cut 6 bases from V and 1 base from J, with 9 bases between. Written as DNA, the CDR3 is TGTGCCAGCAGCGGGACTCTCCAAGAGACCCAGTACTTC. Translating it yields CASSGTLQETQYF.

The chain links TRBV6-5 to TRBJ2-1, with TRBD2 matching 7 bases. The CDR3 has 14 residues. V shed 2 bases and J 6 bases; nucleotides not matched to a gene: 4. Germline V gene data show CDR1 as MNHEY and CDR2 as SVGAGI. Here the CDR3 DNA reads TGTGCCAGCAGTTACCCTAGACTAGCCAATGAGCAGTTCTTC. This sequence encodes CASSYPRLANEQFF.

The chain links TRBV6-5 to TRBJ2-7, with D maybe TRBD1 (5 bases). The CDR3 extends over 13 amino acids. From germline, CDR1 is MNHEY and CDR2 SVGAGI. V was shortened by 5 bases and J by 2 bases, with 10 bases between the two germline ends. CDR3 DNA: TGTGCCAGCAGTCCCAGACAGCCCTACGAGCAGTACTTC. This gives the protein CASSPRQPYEQYF.

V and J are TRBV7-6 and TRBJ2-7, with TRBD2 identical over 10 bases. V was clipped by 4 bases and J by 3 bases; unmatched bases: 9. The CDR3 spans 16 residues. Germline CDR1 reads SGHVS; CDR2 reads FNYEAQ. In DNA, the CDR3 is TGTGCCAGCAGCTACGGACTAGCGGATGACAACTACGAGCAGTACTTC. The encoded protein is CASSYGLADDNYEQYF. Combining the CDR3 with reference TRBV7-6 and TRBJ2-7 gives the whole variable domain GAGVSQSPRYKVTKRGQDVALRCDPISGHVSLYWYRQALGQGPEFLTYFNYEAQQDKSGLPNDRFSAERPEGSISTLTIQRTEQRDSAMYRCASSYGLADDNYEQYFGPGTRLTVT.

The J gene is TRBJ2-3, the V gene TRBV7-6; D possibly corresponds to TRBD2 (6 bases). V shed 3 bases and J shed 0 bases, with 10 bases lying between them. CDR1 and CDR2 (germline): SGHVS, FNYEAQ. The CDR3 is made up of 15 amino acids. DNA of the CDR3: TGTGCCAGCAGCTTCCCGGGGACTAGCACAGATACGCAGTATTTT. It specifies CASSFPGTSTDTQYF.

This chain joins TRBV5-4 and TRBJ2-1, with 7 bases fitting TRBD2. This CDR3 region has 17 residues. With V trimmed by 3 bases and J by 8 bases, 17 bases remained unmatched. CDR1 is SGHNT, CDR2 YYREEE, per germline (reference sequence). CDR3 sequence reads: CASSWPNEAGSFDEQFF. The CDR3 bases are TGTGCCAGCAGCTGGCCTAATGAAGCGGGAAGTTTTGATGAGCAGTTCTTC.

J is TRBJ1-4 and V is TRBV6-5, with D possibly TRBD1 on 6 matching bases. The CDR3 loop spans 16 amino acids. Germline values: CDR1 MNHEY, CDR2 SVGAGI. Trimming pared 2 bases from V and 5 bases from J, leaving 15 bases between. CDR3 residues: CASSYNPTGPNEKLFF. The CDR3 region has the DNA TGTGCCAGCAGTTACAACCCGACAGGACCAAATGAAAAACTGTTTTTT.

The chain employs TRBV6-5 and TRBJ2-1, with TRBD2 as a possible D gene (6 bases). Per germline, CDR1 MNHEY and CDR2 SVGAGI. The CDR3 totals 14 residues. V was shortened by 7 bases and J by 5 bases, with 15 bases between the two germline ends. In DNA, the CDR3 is TGTGCCAGCACCAACCGGGACTCGGACAATGAGCAGTTCTTC. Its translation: CASTNRDSDNEQFF.

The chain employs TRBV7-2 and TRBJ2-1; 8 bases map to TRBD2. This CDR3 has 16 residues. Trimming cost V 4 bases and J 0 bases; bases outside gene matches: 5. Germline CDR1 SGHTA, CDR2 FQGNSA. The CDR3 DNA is TGTGCCAGCAGCTCCCAGCGGGGGAGCTCCTACAATGAGCAGTTCTTC. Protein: CASSSQRGSSYNEQFF.

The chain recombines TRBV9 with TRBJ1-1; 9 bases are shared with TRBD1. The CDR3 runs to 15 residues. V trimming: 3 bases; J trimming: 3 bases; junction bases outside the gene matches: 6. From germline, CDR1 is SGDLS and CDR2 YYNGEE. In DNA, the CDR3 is TGTGCCAGCAGCGGGGGGGACAGGGCCGACACTGAAGCTTTCTTT. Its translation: CASSGGDRADTEAFF.